Below, 5 T cell receptor beta chains from the same sample are listed, as sequenced in a study of CD8 T cells in Susac syndrome. The RNA input was about 0.5 to 1 ug, and it was reverse transcribed with random hexamers. TCRdb reanalysed the immunoSEQ multiplex PCR reads using MiXCR and keeps one entry per CDR3 protein. The sample includes 120,000 or so distinct CDR3 sequences, around 96% of them seen just once. Input material: CD8+ T cells from PBMCs. Receptors were obtained from a human donor with Susac syndrome.

V and J are TRBV20-1 and TRBJ2-6, with a weak D call TRBD1 (5 bases). There are 14 residues in the CDR3. Germline V gene data show CDR1 as DFQATT and CDR2 as SNEGSKA (reference sequence). Trimming pared 6 bases from V and 1 base from J, leaving 10 bases between. This CDR3 is CSASNRSGANVLTF. The DNA of the CDR3 is TGCAGTGCCTCCAACAGGTCTGGGGCCAACGTCCTGACTTTC.

The chain couples TRBV20-1 to TRBJ1-5; a possible D gene is TRBD1 (5 bases). This CDR3 is built from 16 residues. Trimming cost V 0 bases and J 1 base, with 13 bases left between them. Germline V gene lookup returns CDR1 DFQATT and CDR2 SNEGSKA (reference sequence). The DNA of the CDR3 is TGCAGTGCTAGAGATCCCGGGGGTATGAGCAATCAGCCCCAGCATTTT. It specifies CSARDPGGMSNQPQHF.

This chain uses TRBV9 with TRBJ2-4; a weak D match, TRBD2 (6 bases). The germline V and J ends were trimmed by 4 bases and 5 bases, with 25 bases remaining between them. The germline V gene encodes CDR1 SGDLS and CDR2 YYNGEE. CDR3 size: 18 residues. The chain's CDR3 is CASSSSGWVSGDQNIQYF. The CDR3 DNA sequence: TGTGCCAGCAGCAGTAGCGGATGGGTCTCGGGGGACCAAAACATTCAGTACTTC.

This rearrangement joins TRBV4-2 to TRBJ2-2; D uncertain. The CDR3 length is 17 residues. V lost 3 bases, J lost 2 bases, and 16 bases lay in between. Germline V gene lookup returns CDR1 LGHNA and CDR2 YNFKEQ. The CDR3 DNA reads TGTGCCAGCAGCCAGGACCTTGACCACCTTAACACCGGGGAGCTGTTTTTT. Translation: CASSQDLDHLNTGELFF.

The genes are TRBV12-3 or TRBV12-4 and TRBJ2-7; D may correspond to TRBD1 or TRBD2 (5 bases each). Trimming cost V 3 bases and J 2 bases, with 11 bases left between them. The CDR3 contains 14 residues. CDR3 loop: CASSFGTETYEQYF. CDR3 coding DNA: TGTGCCAGCAGTTTTGGGACGGAGACCTACGAGCAGTACTTC.